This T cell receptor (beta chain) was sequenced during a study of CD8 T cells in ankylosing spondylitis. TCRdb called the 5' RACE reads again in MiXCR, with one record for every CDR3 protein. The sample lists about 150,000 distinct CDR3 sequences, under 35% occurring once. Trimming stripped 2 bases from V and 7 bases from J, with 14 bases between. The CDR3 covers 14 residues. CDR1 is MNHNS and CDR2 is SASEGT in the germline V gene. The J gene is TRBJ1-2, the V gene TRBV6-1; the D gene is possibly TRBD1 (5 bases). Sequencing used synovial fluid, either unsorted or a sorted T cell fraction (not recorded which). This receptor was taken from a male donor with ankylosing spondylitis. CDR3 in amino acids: CASSESWQGGGYTF. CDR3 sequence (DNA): TGTGCCAGCAGTGAAAGCTGGCAGGGTGGTGGCTACACCTTC.